This TCR beta chain derives from a study of cytomegalovirus exposure and HLA in healthy donors. As for this clone: Its cognate antigen is unknown.

PCR was performed using 60 Vbeta and 13 Jbeta primers. This table comes from immunoSEQ multiplex PCR, and its TCRdb copy is limited to in-frame clones, with some not included. The sample table includes more than 40,000 clones. J was trimmed by 0 bases and V by 5 bases; bases with no gene match: 4. CDR1 and CDR2 (germline): MNHEY, SVGAGI. This CDR3 is 15 amino acids long. Study results and caveats: V segments that were indistinguishable, TRBV6-2 and TRBV6-3 among them, were omitted from analysis. Later, an analysis found that common viral pathogens appeared to be linked with several of the most significant clusters. Immune exposure was documented only through CMV serostatus.

What was sequenced was PBMCs. The rearrangement joins TRBV6-5 to TRBJ2-3, with 8 bases identical to TRBD1. This sequence was found in a man in his forties in good health and CMV-seropositive. CDR3 bases: TGTGCCAGCAGTCCGGGGACAGGTAGCACAGATACGCAGTATTTT. Encoded protein: CASSPGTGSTDTQYF.